The 21 T cell receptor beta chains listed next were all sequenced from one sample in a study of blood T cell repertoires in COVID-19. Repertoires were generated with immunoSEQ multiplex PCR, while TCRdb's copy carries only in-frame clones and drops some. The data contain 200,000 to 300,000 clones, around nine tenths of them singletons. Sequenced material: PBMCs or T cells enriched from blood (not recorded which). The receptors were sampled from a woman aged 25 to 45 with acute COVID-19.

The chain is built from TRBV4-3 and TRBJ2-1; D gene unclear. Germline assignment: CDR1 LGHNA and CDR2 YSLEER. Trimming cost V 4 bases and J 0 bases, with 10 bases left between them. This CDR3 contains 15 residues. CDR3 loop: CASSPSPSSYNEQFF. In nucleotides, the CDR3 is TGCGCCAGCAGCCCTTCCCCTAGCTCCTACAATGAGCAGTTCTTC.

The chain recombines TRBV20-1 with TRBJ2-7, with a tentative D call TRBD2 (5 bases). This CDR3 comprises 12 residues. Trimming removed 3 bases at V and 7 bases at J, with 13 bases between. From germline, CDR1 is DFQATT and CDR2 SNEGSKA (reference sequence). The CDR3 is CSASTGLEEQYF. The CDR3 DNA follows: TGCAGTGCTAGTACGGGGTTGGAAGAGCAGTACTTC.

V gene TRBV5-1 combines with J gene TRBJ1-2; 10 bases match TRBD1. After removal of 4 bases from V and 5 bases from J, the junction contained 8 bases not matched to a gene. CDR3 length: 15 residues. Per the germline V gene, CDR1 is SGHRS and CDR2 is YFSETQ. This chain's CDR3 is CASSQDGTGAYGYTF. CDR3 in DNA: TGCGCCAGCAGCCAGGACGGGACAGGGGCTTATGGCTACACCTTC.

The chain employs TRBV3-1 (or the pseudogene TRBV3-2) and TRBJ2-3; possibly TRBD1 for D (6 bases). V shed 5 bases and J shed 4 bases, with 16 bases lying between them. Germline-derived CDR1 and CDR2 are LGHDT and YNNKEL (reference sequence). This CDR3 has 15 residues. CDR3 bases: TGTGCCAGCAGCTCTTTAGTGGGGGCGTCAGATACGCAGTATTTT. Translated: CASSSLVGASDTQYF.

The CDR3 loop reads CASSAFPGQISYEQYF. The CDR3 nucleotides read TGTGCCAGCAGTGCCTTTCCGGGACAGATCTCCTACGAGCAGTACTTC. This chain uses TRBV6-2 or TRBV6-3 with TRBJ2-7; 7 bases fit TRBD1. CDR1 is MNHEY and CDR2 is SVGEGT in the germline V gene. J lost 0 bases, V lost 5 bases, and 10 bases had no gene match. The CDR3 length is 16 residues.

This clone was detected once. The V and J genes are TRBV27 and TRBJ1-1; D remains ambiguous. This CDR3 has 17 amino acids. The germline V and J ends were trimmed by 5 bases and 5 bases, with 24 bases remaining between them. Germline CDR1 and CDR2: MNHEY and SMNVEV (reference sequence). The CDR3 DNA reads TGTGCCAGCAGTAAACAACCCGCGCCTCCCGTGAGGACTGAAGCTTTCTTT. Translated: CASSKQPAPPVRTEAFF.

The chain couples TRBV30 to TRBJ2-1; TRBD2 matches at 8 bases. V lost 3 bases to trimming and J lost 4 bases; unmatched junction nucleotides: 11. CDR1 and CDR2 (germline): GTSNPN, SVGIG (reference sequence). The CDR3 is 16 residues long. CDR3 sequence: CAWSAGGAGEYNEQFF. The CDR3 DNA is TGTGCCTGGAGCGCCGGGGGGGCAGGGGAATACAATGAGCAGTTCTTC. The full variable domain, with the rest looked up from reference TRBV30 and TRBJ2-1, is SQTIHQWPATLVQPVGSPLSLECTVEGTSNPNLYWYRQAAGRGLQLLFYSVGIGQISSEVPQNLSASRPQDRQFILSSKKLLLSDSGFYLCAWSAGGAGEYNEQFFGPGTRLTVL.

Details on this clone: A junction end diverges from the germline sequence, so it may reflect a read error. This chain uses TRBV18 with TRBJ1-1, with D uncertain. Germline CDR1 reads KGHSH; CDR2 reads LQKENI. This CDR3 region has 15 residues. The CDR3: CASSPRQNLNTEAFF. DNA for the CDR3: TGTGCCAGCTCCCCACGGCAAAATTTGAACACTGAAGCTTTCTTT.

The chain uses TRBV5-1 and TRBJ1-2, with D perhaps matching TRBD1 (5 bases). V lost 7 bases and J 2 bases, leaving 12 bases between the germline ends. The V gene's germline CDR1 is SGHRS and CDR2 YFSETQ. CDR3 length: 13 residues. For the CDR3, the DNA is TGCGCCAGCGGTCCTCAGGGAAACTATGGCTACACCTTC. Protein product: CASGPQGNYGYTF.

The chain uses TRBV7-9 and TRBJ1-2, with 11 bases aligning to TRBD1. Per germline, CDR1 SEHNR and CDR2 FQNEAQ (reference sequence). This CDR3 spans 15 amino acids. V shed 1 base and J 6 bases; nucleotides not matched to a gene: 4. The CDR3 loop reads CASSLDGTGGNGYTF. CDR3 DNA: TGTGCCAGCAGCTTAGACGGGACAGGGGGTAATGGCTACACCTTC.

The chain carries TRBV6-2 or TRBV6-3 and TRBJ1-2, with 12 bases that match TRBD1. This CDR3 is 14 amino acids long. Per the germline V gene, CDR1 is MNHEY and CDR2 is SVGEGT. V was pared by 6 bases and J by 9 bases, with 8 bases of the junction left unmatched. CDR3 residues: CASSEGQGAPSYTF. Here the CDR3 DNA reads TGTGCCAGCAGCGAGGGACAGGGGGCGCCGAGCTACACCTTC.

V is TRBV19 and J is TRBJ1-5; 7 nucleotides agree with TRBD1. Germline values: CDR1 LNHDA, CDR2 SQIVND (reference sequence). Trimming cost V 4 bases and J 4 bases; bases outside gene matches: 7. CDR3 length: 15 residues. CDR3 amino acids: CASSKRDSPNQPQHF. The CDR3 bases are TGTGCCAGTAGTAAACGGGACAGCCCTAATCAGCCCCAGCATTTT.

The chain uses TRBV19 and TRBJ1-1; weak D call: TRBD1 (5 bases). Germline V gives CDR1 LNHDA, CDR2 SQIVND (reference sequence). The CDR3 has 14 amino acids. The ends were cut back, 0 bases at V and 5 bases at J, with 10 bases in the middle. The CDR3 is CASSIDTGRTEAFF. As DNA, the CDR3 is TGTGCCAGTAGTATAGATACAGGTAGAACTGAAGCTTTCTTT.

This clone was detected once. CDR3 protein: CASSEPTGAIGSYNSPLHF. CDR3 in DNA: TGTGCCAGCAGCGAGCCGACAGGGGCAATTGGTTCCTATAATTCACCCCTCCACTTT. This rearrangement joins TRBV9 to TRBJ1-6; 8 bases fit TRBD1. Germline values: CDR1 SGDLS, CDR2 YYNGEE. This CDR3 has 19 amino acids. The J segment lost 1 base and the V segment lost 3 bases, leaving 12 bases of the junction unmatched.

The rearrangement uses TRBV7-2 and TRBJ2-7; TRBD2 matches at 8 bases. Looked up from germline, CDR1 is SGHTA and CDR2 is FQGNSA. The CDR3 sequence is 15 residues long. V gave up 1 base and J gave up 1 base; unmatched junction bases: 3. CDR3 DNA sequence: TGTGCCAGCAGCTTAGGGAGCGGGGGTTCCTACGAGCAGTACTTC. It is translated as CASSLGSGGSYEQYF.

The chain uses TRBV19 and TRBJ2-3; 12 bases match TRBD2. Germline trimming cut 4 bases from V and 2 bases from J; bases unmatched to any gene: 10. Germline CDR1 LNHDA, CDR2 SQIVND (reference sequence). CDR3 length equals 18 residues. This chain's CDR3 is CASSTPLAGGVNTDTQYF. In DNA form, the CDR3 reads TGTGCCAGTAGTACCCCTCTAGCGGGGGGGGTCAACACAGATACGCAGTATTTT.

This clone has just a few counts. CDR3 sequence: CASSQQLGNPSYEQYF. The CDR3 nucleotides read TGCGCCAGCAGCCAACAACTCGGGAACCCATCCTACGAGCAGTACTTC. V and J are TRBV4-1 and TRBJ2-7; tentative D call: TRBD2 (5 bases). Between the trimmed V and J ends, which lost 2 bases and 1 base, there was a span of 15 bases. The V gene's germline CDR1 is MGHRA and CDR2 YSYEKL. CDR3 length: 16 amino acids.

The chain carries TRBV19 and TRBJ1-3; D gene ambiguous. Germline V gene lookup returns CDR1 LNHDA and CDR2 SQIVND (reference sequence). V dropped 6 bases and J dropped 0 bases, with 12 bases sitting between them. The CDR3 runs to 15 residues. DNA for the CDR3: TGTGCCAGTAGCCCGGACGGGAGCTCTGGAAACACCATATATTTT. Translation: CASSPDGSSGNTIYF. Full variable domain (rest looked up from reference TRBV19 and TRBJ1-3): DGGITQSPKYLFRKEGQNVTLSCEQNLNHDAMYWYRQDPGQGLRLIYYSQIVNDFQKGDIAEGYSVSREKKESFPLTVTSAQKNPTAFYLCASSPDGSSGNTIYFGEGSWLTVV.

The gene calls are TRBV5-6 and TRBJ2-7; D is possibly TRBD2 (6 bases). This CDR3 is 13 amino acids long. Germline V gives CDR1 SGHDT, CDR2 YYEEEE. With 2 bases removed from V and 5 bases from J, the gap between germline ends came to 11 bases. The CDR3 region has the DNA TGTGCCAGCAGCTTCACCGGGGAGGACGAGCAGTACTTC. It translates to CASSFTGEDEQYF.

The chain carries TRBV6-5 and TRBJ2-7; a possible D gene is TRBD1 (6 bases). This CDR3 comprises 14 residues. V was cut by 7 bases and J by 0 bases, with 13 bases left in between. Germline values: CDR1 MNHEY, CDR2 SVGAGI. DNA of the CDR3: TGTGCCAGCAAACCCGGACAGAGCTCCTACGAGCAGTACTTC. It codes for CASKPGQSSYEQYF.

This clone was detected once. The chain employs TRBV28 and TRBJ1-5, with D perhaps TRBD1 (6 bases). The CDR3 length is 15 residues. The germline gives CDR1 MDHEN, CDR2 SYDVKM. V was cut by 3 bases and J by 7 bases, with 16 bases left in between. This chain's CDR3 is CASSFGGRKGQPQHF. The CDR3 nucleotides are TGTGCCAGCAGTTTTGGGGGCAGGAAGGGGCAGCCCCAGCATTTT.